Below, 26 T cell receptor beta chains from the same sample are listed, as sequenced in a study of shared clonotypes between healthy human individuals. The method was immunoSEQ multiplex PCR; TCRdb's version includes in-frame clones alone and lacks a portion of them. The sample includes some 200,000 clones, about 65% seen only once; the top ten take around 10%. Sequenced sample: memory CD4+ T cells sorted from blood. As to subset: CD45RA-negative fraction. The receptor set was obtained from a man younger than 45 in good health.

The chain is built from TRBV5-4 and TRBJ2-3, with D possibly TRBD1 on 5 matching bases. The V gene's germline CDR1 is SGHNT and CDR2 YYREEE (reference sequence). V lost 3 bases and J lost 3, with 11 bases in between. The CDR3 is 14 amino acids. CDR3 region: CASSSQKGTDTQYF. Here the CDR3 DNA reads TGTGCCAGCAGCTCTCAGAAGGGGACAGATACGCAGTATTTT.

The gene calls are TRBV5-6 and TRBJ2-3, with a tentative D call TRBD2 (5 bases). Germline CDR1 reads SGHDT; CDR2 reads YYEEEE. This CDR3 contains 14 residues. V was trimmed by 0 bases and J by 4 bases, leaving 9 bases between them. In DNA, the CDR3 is TGTGCCAGCAGCTTGGCCGGGGTTGCAGATACGCAGTATTTT. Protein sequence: CASSLAGVADTQYF.

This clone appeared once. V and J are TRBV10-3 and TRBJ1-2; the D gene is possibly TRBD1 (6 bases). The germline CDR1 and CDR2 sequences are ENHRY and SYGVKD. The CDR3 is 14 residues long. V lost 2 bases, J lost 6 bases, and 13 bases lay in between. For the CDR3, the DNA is TGTGCCATCAGTGAGGGGACACACAGTCATGGCTACACCTTC. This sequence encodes CAISEGTHSHGYTF.

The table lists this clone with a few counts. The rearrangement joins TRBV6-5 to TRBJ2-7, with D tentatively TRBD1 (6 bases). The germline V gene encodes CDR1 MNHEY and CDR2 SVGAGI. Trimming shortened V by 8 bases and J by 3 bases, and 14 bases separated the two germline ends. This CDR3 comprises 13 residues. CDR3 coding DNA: TGTGCCAGCGTAGGGGGTTGGGACTACGAGCAGTACTTC. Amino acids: CASVGGWDYEQYF.

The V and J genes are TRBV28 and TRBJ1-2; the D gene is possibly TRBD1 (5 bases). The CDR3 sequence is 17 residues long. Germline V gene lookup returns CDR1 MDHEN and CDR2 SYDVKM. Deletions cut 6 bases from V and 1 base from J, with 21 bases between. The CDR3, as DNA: TGTGCCAGCAGCTTGTCCTCCTTAAAGACAGTTAACTATGGCTACACCTTC. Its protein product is CASSLSSLKTVNYGYTF.

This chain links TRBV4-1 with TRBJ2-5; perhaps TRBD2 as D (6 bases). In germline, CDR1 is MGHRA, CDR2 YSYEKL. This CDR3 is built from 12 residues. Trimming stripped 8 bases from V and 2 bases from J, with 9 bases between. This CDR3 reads CASRGMQETQYF. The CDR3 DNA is TGCGCCAGCCGGGGGATGCAAGAGACCCAGTACTTC.

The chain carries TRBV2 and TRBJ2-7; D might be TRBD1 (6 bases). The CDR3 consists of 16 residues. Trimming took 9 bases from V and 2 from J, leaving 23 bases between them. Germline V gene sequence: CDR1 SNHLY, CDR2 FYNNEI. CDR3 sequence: CASSGLNRATAYEQYF. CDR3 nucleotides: TGTGCCAGTTCCGGGTTAAACAGGGCGACGGCCTACGAGCAGTACTTC.

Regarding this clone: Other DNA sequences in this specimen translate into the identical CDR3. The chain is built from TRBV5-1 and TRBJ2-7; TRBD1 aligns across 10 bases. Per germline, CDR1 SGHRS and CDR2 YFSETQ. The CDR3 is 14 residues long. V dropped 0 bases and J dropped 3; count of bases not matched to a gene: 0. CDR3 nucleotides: TGCGCCAGCAGCTTGGGGACAGGGGGCTACGAGCAGTACTTC. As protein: CASSLGTGGYEQYF. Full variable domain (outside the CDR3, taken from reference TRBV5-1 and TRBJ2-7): KAGVTQTPRYLIKTRGQQVTLSCSPISGHRSVSWYQQTPGQGLQFLFEYFSETQRNKGNFPGRFSGRQFSNSRSEMNVSTLELGDSALYLCASSLGTGGYEQYFGPGTRLTVT.

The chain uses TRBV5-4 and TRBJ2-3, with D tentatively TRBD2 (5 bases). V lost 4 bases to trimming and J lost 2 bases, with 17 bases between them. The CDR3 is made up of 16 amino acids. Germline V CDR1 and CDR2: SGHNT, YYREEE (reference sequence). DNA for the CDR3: TGTGCCAGCAGCCAAGAGAGGCTAGCCGTCACAGATACGCAGTATTTT. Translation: CASSQERLAVTDTQYF.

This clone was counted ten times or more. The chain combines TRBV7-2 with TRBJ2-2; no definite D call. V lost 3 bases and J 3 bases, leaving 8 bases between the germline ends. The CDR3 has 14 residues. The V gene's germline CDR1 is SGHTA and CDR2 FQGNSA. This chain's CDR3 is CASSFGRHTGELFF. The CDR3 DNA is TGTGCCAGCAGCTTCGGACGGCACACCGGGGAGCTGTTTTTT.

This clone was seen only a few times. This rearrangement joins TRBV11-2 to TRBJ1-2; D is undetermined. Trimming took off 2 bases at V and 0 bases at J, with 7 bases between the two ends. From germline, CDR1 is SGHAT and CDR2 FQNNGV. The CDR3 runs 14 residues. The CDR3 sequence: CASSLSLPNYGYTF. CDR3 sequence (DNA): TGTGCCAGCAGCTTAAGTCTACCTAACTATGGCTACACCTTC.

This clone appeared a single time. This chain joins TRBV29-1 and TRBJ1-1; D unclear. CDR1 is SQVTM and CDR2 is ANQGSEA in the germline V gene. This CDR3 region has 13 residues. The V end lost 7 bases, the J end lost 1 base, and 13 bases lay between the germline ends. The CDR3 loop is CSALVKQNTEAFF. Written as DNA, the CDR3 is TGCAGCGCTCTAGTCAAGCAGAACACTGAAGCTTTCTTT.

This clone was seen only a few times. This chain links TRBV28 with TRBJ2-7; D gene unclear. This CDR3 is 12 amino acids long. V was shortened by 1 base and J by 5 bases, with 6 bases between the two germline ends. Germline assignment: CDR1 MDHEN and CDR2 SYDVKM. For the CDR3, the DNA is TGTGCCAGCAGTTTATTCCCCCACGAGCAGTACTTC. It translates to CASSLFPHEQYF.

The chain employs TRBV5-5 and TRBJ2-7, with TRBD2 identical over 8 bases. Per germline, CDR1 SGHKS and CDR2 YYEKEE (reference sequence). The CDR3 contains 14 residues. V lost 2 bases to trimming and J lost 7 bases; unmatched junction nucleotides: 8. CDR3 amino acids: CASSFGGRNGEQYF. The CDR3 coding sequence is TGTGCCAGCAGCTTCGGCGGGAGGAATGGGGAGCAGTACTTC.

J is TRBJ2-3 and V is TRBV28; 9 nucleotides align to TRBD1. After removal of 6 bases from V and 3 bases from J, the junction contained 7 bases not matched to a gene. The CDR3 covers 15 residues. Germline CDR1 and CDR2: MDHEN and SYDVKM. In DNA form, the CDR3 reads TGTGCCAGCAGACCTACAGGGGGCGGAACAGATACGCAGTATTTT. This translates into CASRPTGGGTDTQYF. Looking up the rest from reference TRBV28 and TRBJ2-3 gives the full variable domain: DVKVTQSSRYLVKRTGEKVFLECVQDMDHENMFWYRQDPGLGLRLIYFSYDVKMKEKGDIPEGYSVSREKKERFSLILESASTNQTSMYLCASRPTGGGTDTQYFGPGTRLTVL.

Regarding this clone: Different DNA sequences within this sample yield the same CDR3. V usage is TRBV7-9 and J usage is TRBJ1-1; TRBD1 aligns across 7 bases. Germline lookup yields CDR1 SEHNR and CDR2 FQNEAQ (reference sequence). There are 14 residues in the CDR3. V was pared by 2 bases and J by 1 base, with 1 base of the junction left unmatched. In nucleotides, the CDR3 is TGTGCCAGCAGCTTACGACAGGGGAACACTGAAGCTTTCTTT. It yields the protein CASSLRQGNTEAFF.

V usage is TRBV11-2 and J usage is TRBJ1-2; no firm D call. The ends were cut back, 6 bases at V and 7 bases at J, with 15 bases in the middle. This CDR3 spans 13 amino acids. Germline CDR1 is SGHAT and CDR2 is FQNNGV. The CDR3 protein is CASSPRDSRGYTF. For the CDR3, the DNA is TGTGCCAGCAGTCCTAGAGACTCTCGTGGCTACACCTTC. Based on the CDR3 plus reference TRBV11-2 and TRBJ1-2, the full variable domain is EAGVAQSPRYKIIEKRQSVAFWCNPISGHATLYWYQQILGQGPKLLIQFQNNGVVDDSQLPKDRFSAERLKGVDSTLKIQPAKLEDSAVYLCASSPRDSRGYTFGSGTRLTVV.

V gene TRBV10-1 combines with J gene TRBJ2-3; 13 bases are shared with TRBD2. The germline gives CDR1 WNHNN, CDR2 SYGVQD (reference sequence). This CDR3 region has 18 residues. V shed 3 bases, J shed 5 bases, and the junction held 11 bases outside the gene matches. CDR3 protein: CASSDKKGLAGVEDTQYF. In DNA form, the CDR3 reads TGCGCCAGCAGTGATAAAAAAGGACTAGCGGGGGTAGAAGATACGCAGTATTTT.

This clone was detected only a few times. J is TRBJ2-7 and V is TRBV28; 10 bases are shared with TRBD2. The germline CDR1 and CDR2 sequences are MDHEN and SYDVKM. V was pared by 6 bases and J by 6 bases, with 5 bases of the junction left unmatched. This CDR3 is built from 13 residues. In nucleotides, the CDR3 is TGTGCCAGCAGATCTAGCGGGAGAGGCGAGCAGTACTTC. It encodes CASRSSGRGEQYF.

In DNA form, the CDR3 reads TGCAGTGCTAGAGTTAATGGCTACACCTTC. This translates into CSARVNGYTF. The rearrangement links TRBV20-1 to TRBJ1-2; D remains ambiguous. The germline gives CDR1 DFQATT, CDR2 SNEGSKA (reference sequence). The length of the CDR3 is 10 residues. The ends were cut back, 1 base at V and 6 bases at J, with 3 bases in the middle.

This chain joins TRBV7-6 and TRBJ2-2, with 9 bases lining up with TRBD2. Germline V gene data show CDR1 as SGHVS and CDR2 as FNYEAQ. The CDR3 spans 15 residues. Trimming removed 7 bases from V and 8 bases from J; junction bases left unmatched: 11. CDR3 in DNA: TGTGCCAGCACCCTATCCTGGGGACTAGCAGGGGAGCTGTTTTTT. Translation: CASTLSWGLAGELFF. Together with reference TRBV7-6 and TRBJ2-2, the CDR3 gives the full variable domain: GAGVSQSPRYKVTKRGQDVALRCDPISGHVSLYWYRQALGQGPEFLTYFNYEAQQDKSGLPNDRFSAERPEGSISTLTIQRTEQRDSAMYRCASTLSWGLAGELFFGEGSRLTVL.

The CDR3 region has the DNA TGTGCCAGCAGCTTAGTGTCTAGTTATAATGAAAAACTGTTTTTT. Encoded protein: CASSLVSSYNEKLFF. The chain joins TRBV7-2 to TRBJ1-4; no definite D call. V lost 1 base and J lost 4, with 10 bases in between. The CDR3 consists of 15 residues. Looked up from germline, CDR1 is SGHTA and CDR2 is FQGNSA.

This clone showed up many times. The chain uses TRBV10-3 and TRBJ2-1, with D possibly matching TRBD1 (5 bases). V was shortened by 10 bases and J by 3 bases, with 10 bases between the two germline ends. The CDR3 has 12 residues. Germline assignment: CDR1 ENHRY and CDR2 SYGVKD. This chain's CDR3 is CASRDSYNEQFF. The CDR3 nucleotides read TGTGCCAGCCGAGACAGCTACAATGAGCAGTTCTTC.

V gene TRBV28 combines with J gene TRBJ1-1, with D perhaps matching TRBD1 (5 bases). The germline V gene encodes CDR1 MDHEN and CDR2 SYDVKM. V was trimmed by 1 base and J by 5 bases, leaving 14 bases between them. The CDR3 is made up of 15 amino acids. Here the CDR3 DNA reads TGTGCCAGCAGTTTATATGGGCGCGGGGGGACTGAAGCTTTCTTT. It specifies CASSLYGRGGTEAFF.

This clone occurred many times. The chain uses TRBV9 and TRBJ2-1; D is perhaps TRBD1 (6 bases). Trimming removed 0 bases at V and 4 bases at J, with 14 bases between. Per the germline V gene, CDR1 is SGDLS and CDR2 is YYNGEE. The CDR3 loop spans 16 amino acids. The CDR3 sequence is CASSVAVGQGYNEQFF. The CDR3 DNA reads TGTGCCAGCAGCGTAGCGGTGGGTCAGGGGTACAATGAGCAGTTCTTC.

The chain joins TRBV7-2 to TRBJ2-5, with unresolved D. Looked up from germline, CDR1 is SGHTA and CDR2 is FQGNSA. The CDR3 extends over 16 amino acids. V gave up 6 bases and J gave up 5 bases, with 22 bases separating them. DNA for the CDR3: TGTGCCAGCAGTCCAGTCGCGTCAGCCCGAAGGGAGACCCAGTACTTC. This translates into CASSPVASARRETQYF.